This TCR beta chain stems from a study of blood T cell repertoires in COVID-19. At the level of the study: Whether acute or convalescent, the COVID-19 samples came from the United States, Italy and Spain. Nucleic acid was either cDNA or gDNA, and it came from T cells, B-cell-depleted T cells, or PBMCs.

In the study's own analysis: Amplification from reference gene primers served as the basis for estimated nucleated cell counts. Only in-frame clones appear in the TCRdb table, and some are missing; sequencing was by immunoSEQ multiplex PCR. The V and J calls and the clone size are those of that table, but D and trimming were determined from the DNA. Of about 79,000 clones listed, about 89% are singletons. This CDR3 has 14 residues. Trimming shortened V by 8 bases and J by 6 bases, and 17 bases separated the two germline ends. From germline, CDR1 is MDHEN and CDR2 SYDVKM. The receptor's source is a man between 65 and 85 years old with active or convalescent COVID-19. What was sequenced was peripheral blood. This sequence joins TRBV28 and TRBJ2-1, with D possibly matching TRBD1 (5 bases). The CDR3 sequence: CASDHNGRVNEQFF. CDR3 DNA: TGTGCCAGCGATCATAATGGCAGGGTCAATGAGCAGTTCTTC.